The rows below give T cell receptor beta chains drawn from one sample of a study of cytomegalovirus exposure and HLA in healthy donors. Method: immunoSEQ multiplex PCR; TCRdb's copy keeps in-frame clones and lacks some. The repertoire holds approximately 100,000 clones, about 75% seen once, with approximately 12% in the top ten. Sequenced input: PBMCs. These receptors were taken from a woman aged 40 to 50 in good health and CMV-seropositive. Each CDR3 is given with its conserved first and last residue. D genes are given only for firm matches. Clone size, where shown, is once, few, many, or a class for clones that have expanded.

j_call: TRBJ2-3; v_call: TRBV5-4; d_call: .; clone_size: .; cdr3_aa: CASSSNTGYSDTQYF; cdr3_nt: TGTGCCAGCAGTTCAAATACAGGGTATTCAGATACGCAGTATTTT
j_call: TRBJ2-3; v_call: TRBV2; d_call: .; clone_size: .; cdr3_aa: CASTRDSSTDTQYF; cdr3_nt: TGTGCCAGCACAAGAGACAGCAGCACAGATACGCAGTATTTT
j_call: TRBJ2-3; v_call: TRBV6-1; d_call: TRBD2; clone_size: .; cdr3_aa: CASSQLAGGGNTQYF; cdr3_nt: TGTGCCAGCAGTCAACTAGCGGGGGGCGGGAATACGCAGTATTTT
j_call: TRBJ2-1; v_call: TRBV7-2; d_call: TRBD2; clone_size: .; cdr3_aa: CASSSRLASYNEQFF; cdr3_nt: TGTGCCAGCAGCTCTCGACTAGCGTCTTACAATGAGCAGTTCTTC
j_call: TRBJ1-2; v_call: TRBV5-1; d_call: TRBD1; clone_size: .; cdr3_aa: CASSSGQVLDGYTF; cdr3_nt: TGCGCCAGCAGCTCGGGACAGGTCCTCGATGGCTACACCTTC
j_call: TRBJ1-2; v_call: TRBV28; d_call: .; clone_size: .; cdr3_aa: CASSLIDRYGYTF; cdr3_nt: TGTGCCAGCAGTTTAATAGATCGCTATGGCTACACCTTC
j_call: TRBJ2-7; v_call: TRBV2; d_call: TRBD1; clone_size: .; cdr3_aa: CASRTGGLYF; cdr3_nt: TGTGCCAGCAGGACAGGGGGTCTGTACTTC
j_call: TRBJ1-6; v_call: TRBV4-2; d_call: .; clone_size: .; cdr3_aa: CASSQDQGTPLHF; cdr3_nt: TGTGCCAGCAGCCAAGATCAGGGGACACCCCTCCACTTT
j_call: TRBJ2-1; v_call: TRBV6-1; d_call: TRBD1; clone_size: few; cdr3_aa: CASTLGQILNEQFF; cdr3_nt: TGTGCCAGCACCCTGGGACAGATCCTTAATGAGCAGTTCTTC
j_call: TRBJ1-5; v_call: TRBV19; d_call: TRBD1; clone_size: .; cdr3_aa: CASKGQGNQPQHF; cdr3_nt: TGTGCCAGTAAAGGACAGGGGAATCAGCCCCAGCATTTT
j_call: TRBJ1-1; v_call: TRBV2; d_call: .; clone_size: .; cdr3_aa: CASSSREILTEAFF; cdr3_nt: TGTGCCAGCAGTTCCCGGGAAATACTCACTGAAGCTTTCTTT
j_call: TRBJ2-7; v_call: TRBV2; d_call: .; clone_size: .; cdr3_aa: CASNTNQGYEQYF; cdr3_nt: TGTGCCAGCAATACCAATCAGGGGTACGAGCAGTACTTC
j_call: TRBJ1-1; v_call: TRBV5-1; d_call: .; clone_size: .; cdr3_aa: CASSVIGGGVGEAFF; cdr3_nt: TGCGCCAGCAGCGTGATTGGGGGGGGTGTGGGCGAAGCTTTCTTT
j_call: TRBJ1-1; v_call: TRBV5-1; d_call: .; clone_size: .; cdr3_aa: CASARRSGVNTEAFF; cdr3_nt: TGCGCCAGCGCACGTCGCTCAGGGGTGAACACTGAAGCTTTCTTT
j_call: TRBJ1-5; v_call: TRBV6-1; d_call: .; clone_size: .; cdr3_aa: CASSGASVQPQHF; cdr3_nt: TGTGCCAGCAGTGGAGCGTCGGTTCAGCCCCAGCATTTT
j_call: TRBJ2-6; v_call: TRBV27; d_call: TRBD1; clone_size: .; cdr3_aa: CASSFSGQGTYSGANVLTF; cdr3_nt: TGTGCCAGCAGTTTCTCCGGACAGGGTACTTACTCTGGGGCCAACGTCCTGACTTTC
j_call: TRBJ2-5; v_call: TRBV5-5; d_call: .; clone_size: .; cdr3_aa: CASSLGGIQQETQYF; cdr3_nt: TGTGCCAGCAGCTTGGGAGGCATCCAACAAGAGACCCAGTACTTC
j_call: TRBJ1-5; v_call: TRBV19; d_call: .; clone_size: .; cdr3_aa: CASSMGGHGQPQHF; cdr3_nt: TGTGCCAGTAGTATGGGGGGTCATGGCCAGCCCCAGCATTTT
j_call: TRBJ1-2; v_call: TRBV5-1; d_call: .; clone_size: .; cdr3_aa: CASSYGGSEVGYGYTF; cdr3_nt: TGCGCCAGCAGTTACGGGGGGTCCGAAGTTGGCTATGGCTACACCTTC
j_call: TRBJ1-2; v_call: TRBV27; d_call: .; clone_size: .; cdr3_aa: CASSLVRGIGGYTF; cdr3_nt: TGTGCCAGCAGTTTGGTCAGGGGTATAGGTGGCTACACCTTC
j_call: TRBJ2-2; v_call: TRBV13; d_call: TRBD1; clone_size: .; cdr3_aa: CASSDTTGGYPGELFF; cdr3_nt: TGTGCCAGCAGCGACACGACAGGGGGTTATCCCGGGGAGCTGTTTTTT
j_call: TRBJ2-1; v_call: TRBV6-1; d_call: TRBD1; clone_size: .; cdr3_aa: CASSPGTGIYNEQFF; cdr3_nt: TGTGCCAGCAGTCCCGGGACAGGGATATACAATGAGCAGTTCTTC
j_call: TRBJ1-1; v_call: TRBV6-1; d_call: .; clone_size: .; cdr3_aa: CAGRGTVNTEAFF; cdr3_nt: TGTGCCGGGCGGGGAACAGTGAACACTGAAGCTTTCTTT
j_call: TRBJ2-7; v_call: TRBV10-1; d_call: TRBD1; clone_size: .; cdr3_aa: CASRETLRTGLYF; cdr3_nt: TGCGCCAGCAGAGAGACCTTACGGACAGGATTGTACTTC
j_call: TRBJ2-1; v_call: TRBV18; d_call: .; clone_size: .; cdr3_aa: CASSQASFDNEQFF; cdr3_nt: TGTGCCAGCTCACAGGCTAGCTTTGACAATGAGCAGTTCTTC
j_call: TRBJ1-4; v_call: TRBV2; d_call: .; clone_size: .; cdr3_aa: CASSEVRGVIEKLFF; cdr3_nt: TGTGCCAGCAGTGAAGTAAGGGGTGTGATTGAAAAACTGTTTTTT
j_call: TRBJ1-1; v_call: TRBV2; d_call: TRBD1; clone_size: .; cdr3_aa: CASSETGTDTEAFF; cdr3_nt: TGTGCCAGCAGCGAGACAGGGACGGATACTGAAGCTTTCTTT
j_call: TRBJ1-5; v_call: TRBV6-1; d_call: .; clone_size: once; cdr3_aa: CASSAQGGVSGQPQHF; cdr3_nt: TGTGCCAGCAGTGCCCAAGGGGGGGTCAGTGGTCAGCCCCAGCATTTT
j_call: TRBJ1-5; v_call: TRBV2; d_call: TRBD1; clone_size: .; cdr3_aa: CASRGNDRGQPQHF; cdr3_nt: TGTGCCAGCAGGGGAAATGACAGGGGTCAGCCCCAGCATTTT
j_call: TRBJ2-1; v_call: TRBV11-3; d_call: .; clone_size: .; cdr3_aa: CASSSLESNEQFF; cdr3_nt: TGTGCCAGCAGCTCTCTAGAAAGTAATGAGCAGTTCTTC
j_call: TRBJ1-5; v_call: TRBV30; d_call: TRBD1; clone_size: once; cdr3_aa: CAWSETGQGSSYSNQPQHF; cdr3_nt: TGTGCCTGGAGTGAAACGGGACAGGGGTCCTCCTATAGCAATCAGCCCCAGCATTTT
j_call: TRBJ2-1; v_call: TRBV5-5; d_call: .; clone_size: .; cdr3_aa: CASSLAGESYNEQFF; cdr3_nt: TGTGCCAGCAGCTTGGCCGGGGAGTCCTACAATGAGCAGTTCTTC
j_call: TRBJ1-1; v_call: TRBV5-1; d_call: .; clone_size: once; cdr3_aa: CASSPGMNTEAFF; cdr3_nt: TGCGCCAGCAGCCCGGGGATGAACACTGAAGCTTTCTTT
j_call: TRBJ2-7; v_call: TRBV29-1; d_call: .; clone_size: .; cdr3_aa: CSVAVTTYEQYF; cdr3_nt: TGCAGCGTTGCAGTGACTACCTACGAGCAGTACTTC
j_call: TRBJ1-6; v_call: TRBV29-1; d_call: .; clone_size: once; cdr3_aa: CSVDRTASSYNSPLHF; cdr3_nt: TGCAGCGTTGACCGGACAGCAAGCTCCTATAATTCACCCCTCCACTTT
j_call: TRBJ2-2; v_call: TRBV27; d_call: .; clone_size: .; cdr3_aa: CASRAYKGGANTGELFF; cdr3_nt: TGTGCCAGCAGAGCATACAAGGGGGGGGCGAACACCGGGGAGCTGTTTTTT
j_call: TRBJ2-5; v_call: TRBV19; d_call: .; clone_size: once; cdr3_aa: CASSIDGSGKAQYF; cdr3_nt: TGTGCCAGTAGTATAGACGGGTCTGGCAAGGCCCAGTACTTC
j_call: TRBJ2-3; v_call: TRBV4-1; d_call: TRBD2; clone_size: .; cdr3_aa: CASSQGPQRGGRTDTQYF; cdr3_nt: TGCGCCAGCAGCCAAGGGCCTCAGCGGGGGGGCCGAACAGATACGCAGTATTTT
j_call: TRBJ2-5; v_call: TRBV7-9; d_call: TRBD2; clone_size: .; cdr3_aa: CASSRSMRGQETQYF; cdr3_nt: TGTGCCAGCAGCCGATCGATGCGGGGGCAAGAGACCCAGTACTTC
j_call: TRBJ1-5; v_call: TRBV4-1; d_call: .; clone_size: few; cdr3_aa: CASSQGRGQNQPQHF; cdr3_nt: TGCGCCAGCAGCCAAGGCAGGGGCCAGAATCAGCCCCAGCATTTT